Presented here are 26 T cell receptor beta chains from one specimen sequenced in a study of blood T cells in healthy people across ages. Alongside a J-beta primer mix, a sample-barcoded 5' primer served in a second PCR lasting 7 to 11 cycles. Each CDR3 protein is one row after TCRdb ran MiXCR on the 5' RACE reads. Of 760,000 or so distinct CDR3 sequences listed, around 25% are singletons. This same sample was also part of a study on T cells of mothers and their children.

Sample: blood. The receptors shown here come from a boy aged 10-17 years in good health.

V usage is TRBV28 and J usage is TRBJ2-1; tentative D call: TRBD2 (5 bases). CDR1 and CDR2 (germline): MDHEN, SYDVKM. V lost 3 bases and J 7 bases, leaving 16 bases between the germline ends. CDR3 length equals 15 residues. The chain's CDR3 is CASSLGAGILNEQFF. The CDR3 DNA sequence: TGTGCCAGCAGTTTGGGTGCCGGGATCTTGAATGAGCAGTTCTTC.

The V and J genes are TRBV4-1 and TRBJ2-7; D is uncertain. This CDR3 spans 13 amino acids. The germline V gene encodes CDR1 MGHRA and CDR2 YSYEKL. Trimming removed 0 bases at V and 7 bases at J, with 10 bases between. The CDR3 spells CASSQETMLEQYF. The CDR3 DNA follows: TGCGCCAGCAGCCAAGAAACTATGCTGGAGCAGTACTTC.

This clonotype has only a few counts. The CDR3 is CASSSPDWAGGDTQYF. The CDR3 region has the DNA TGTGCCAGCAGTTCCCCGGACTGGGCGGGGGGAGATACGCAGTATTTT. The chain combines TRBV12-3 or TRBV12-4 with TRBJ2-3; 8 nucleotides agree with TRBD2. V lost 4 bases, J lost 5 bases, and 11 bases stayed unmatched. This CDR3 comprises 16 residues.

This clonotype has at least ten counts. The chain links TRBV12-3 or TRBV12-4 to TRBJ2-5; D unresolved. V gave up 3 bases and J gave up 5 bases, with 7 bases separating them. The CDR3 extends over 12 amino acids. The CDR3 DNA sequence: TGTGCCAGCAGTTTTGGCGCTGAGACCCAGTACTTC. Its protein product is CASSFGAETQYF.

This chain connects TRBV5-1 to TRBJ2-7, with D unresolved. Trimming cost V 1 base and J 4 bases, with 18 bases left between them. CDR3 size: 16 residues. From germline, CDR1 is SGHRS and CDR2 YFSETQ. The chain's CDR3 is CASSLRLILGKYEQYF. In DNA, the CDR3 is TGCGCCAGCAGCTTGCGCCTAATTCTCGGAAAATACGAGCAGTACTTC.

J is TRBJ1-4 and V is TRBV7-9; 9 nucleotides align to TRBD1. V gave up 2 bases and J gave up 6 bases; unmatched junction bases: 1. CDR3 size: 14 residues. Germline V gives CDR1 SEHNR, CDR2 FQNEAQ (reference sequence). The CDR3 reads CASSLRTGDEKLFF. As DNA, the CDR3 is TGTGCCAGCAGCTTAAGGACAGGGGATGAAAAACTGTTTTTT.

This CDR3 reads CASSLVAEWAKNIQYF. For the CDR3, the DNA is TGTGCCAGCAGCTTGGTTGCGGAGTGGGCCAAAAACATTCAGTACTTC. The chain has TRBV5-6 and TRBJ2-4; D remains unclear. V was pared by 0 bases and J by 1 base, with 11 bases between. The CDR3 runs to 16 residues. CDR1 and CDR2 from the germline V gene are SGHDT and YYEEEE.

This clonotype was observed a single time. V is TRBV3-1 and J is TRBJ2-3; D gene unclear. Germline V gene sequence: CDR1 LGHDT, CDR2 YNNKEL (reference sequence). The CDR3 runs 16 residues. The ends were cut back, 0 bases at V and 2 bases at J, with 12 bases in the middle. The CDR3 sequence is CASSQDRPGNTDTQYF. The DNA of the CDR3 is TGTGCCAGCAGCCAAGATCGCCCTGGAAACACAGATACGCAGTATTTT.

This clonotype was seen a few times. The rearrangement uses TRBV10-3 and TRBJ2-1, with D hard to call. TRBJ2-5 matches the DNA end more closely, so the J call is doubtful. This CDR3 has 13 amino acids. CDR1 and CDR2 (germline): ENHRY, SYGVKD. The CDR3 nucleotides are TGTGCCATCATGGCGGCACCCGGGGAGACCCAGTACTTC. Protein sequence: CAIMAAPGETQYF.

The chain employs TRBV24-1 and TRBJ2-5; TRBD2 agrees at 15 bases. The J call may be incorrect, as the DNA end agrees better with TRBJ2-1. CDR3 length: 18 amino acids. The germline V gene has CDR1 KGHDR and CDR2 SFDVKD. The CDR3 bases are TGTGCCACCAGTGACCCCGGACTAGCGGGAGGGAGGGTGGATGAGCAGTTCTTC. Translation: CATSDPGLAGGRVDEQFF.

CDR3 loop: CSADTSVGDTQYF. In DNA form, the CDR3 reads TGCAGTGCCGACACTAGCGTGGGAGATACGCAGTATTTT. The chain carries TRBV20-1 and TRBJ2-3; 7 nucleotides agree with TRBD2. This CDR3 contains 13 residues. The germline gives CDR1 DFQATT, CDR2 SNEGSKA (reference sequence). V trimming: 6 bases; J trimming: 5 bases; junction bases outside the gene matches: 8.

As concerns this clonotype: The junction departs from germline at one end; a sequencing error may be responsible. The chain carries TRBV3-1 and TRBJ2-1, with D possibly matching TRBD2 (5 bases). The CDR3 has 14 amino acids. CDR1 and CDR2 (germline): LGHDT, YNNKEL (reference sequence). The CDR3 DNA reads as TGCGCCAGCAGCCAAGAACGGGGAAGTAATGAGCAGTTCTTC. It specifies CASSQERGSNEQFF.

The V call is TRBV3-1, the J call TRBJ2-2; D gene uncertain. V was shortened by 5 bases and J by 5 bases, with 9 bases between the two germline ends. Germline CDR1 and CDR2: LGHDT and YNNKEL (reference sequence). The CDR3 is 13 amino acids. CDR3: CASSTLETGELFF. CDR3 nucleotides: TGTGCCAGCAGCACCCTGGAGACCGGGGAGCTGTTTTTT.

The J gene is TRBJ1-2, the V gene TRBV20-1, with unresolved D. The CDR3 loop spans 13 amino acids. Germline loops: CDR1 DFQATT, CDR2 SNEGSKA (reference sequence). The V end was cut by 6 bases, the J end by 1 base, with 12 bases between. CDR3 residues: CSAPEVVNYGYTF. CDR3 nucleotide sequence: TGCAGTGCCCCGGAAGTAGTTAACTATGGCTACACCTTC.

V and J are TRBV18 and TRBJ1-5; D not certain. The CDR3 spans 14 residues. The V gene lost 6 bases and the J gene lost 3 bases, with 12 bases spanning the gap. Germline-derived CDR1 and CDR2 are KGHSH and LQKENI. CDR3: CASSSGGYNQPQHF. Written as DNA, the CDR3 is TGTGCCAGCTCCTCAGGCGGTTACAATCAGCCCCAGCATTTT. Based on the CDR3 plus reference TRBV18 and TRBJ1-5, the full variable domain is NAGVMQNPRHLVRRRGQEARLRCSPMKGHSHVYWYRQLPEEGLKFMVYLQKENIIDESGMPKERFSAEFPKEGPSILRIQQVVRGDSAAYFCASSSGGYNQPQHFGDGTRLSIL.

The J gene is TRBJ2-1, the V gene TRBV4-2, with TRBD2 matching 7 bases. Germline V gene sequence: CDR1 LGHNA, CDR2 YNFKEQ. The CDR3 runs 17 residues. The V segment lost 2 bases and the J segment 6 bases; nucleotides outside the gene matches: 13. The CDR3 DNA is TGTGCCAGCAGCCAAAACTCGGGGCGGGAGCCAGGCAATGAGCAGTTCTTC. Protein sequence: CASSQNSGREPGNEQFF.

The chain carries TRBV12-3 or TRBV12-4 and TRBJ1-2, with 7 bases aligning to TRBD1. V lost 1 base to trimming and J lost 4 bases; unmatched junction nucleotides: 6. The CDR3 is 15 residues long. Written as DNA, the CDR3 is TGTGCCAGCAGTTTAGGAAGACAGGGTCCCTATGGCTACACCTTC. It codes for CASSLGRQGPYGYTF.

The chain joins TRBV7-9 to TRBJ2-5, with D uncertain. The better agreement between TRBJ2-7 and the DNA end casts doubt on the J call. The CDR3 is made up of 12 amino acids. The germline V gene encodes CDR1 SEHNR and CDR2 FQNEAQ (reference sequence). The CDR3 region is CASSLGRAEQYF. As DNA, the CDR3 is TGTGCCAGCAGCTTAGGTAGGGCCGAGCAGTACTTC.

This clonotype was recorded a few times. The J gene is TRBJ2-7, the V gene TRBV20-1, with D uncertain. The CDR3 is 13 amino acids. The V and J ends lost 3 bases and 3 bases respectively, with 12 bases between them. The V gene's germline CDR1 is DFQATT and CDR2 SNEGSKA (reference sequence). DNA for the CDR3: TGCAGTGCTAGGCCAGTGAGTTACTACGAGCAGTACTTC. Translation: CSARPVSYYEQYF.

This clonotype was counted many times. The chain links TRBV29-1 to TRBJ2-6, with D maybe TRBD2 (6 bases). V gave up 1 base and J gave up 2 bases, with 6 bases separating them. The CDR3 has 14 amino acids. Germline CDR1 SQVTM, CDR2 ANQGSEA. Here the CDR3 DNA reads TGCAGCGTTGAAGGGGGGGCTGGGGCCAACGTCCTGACTTTC. Translation gives CSVEGGAGANVLTF.

This clonotype was seen a few times. The J gene is TRBJ2-5, the V gene TRBV27; TRBD1 agrees at 10 bases. The CDR3 contains 15 residues. The germline gives CDR1 MNHEY, CDR2 SMNVEV (reference sequence). Trimming cost V 5 bases and J 1 base; bases outside gene matches: 4. The CDR3 here is CASSAGQGIQETQYF. In nucleotides, the CDR3 is TGTGCCAGCAGTGCGGGACAGGGGATCCAAGAGACCCAGTACTTC.

This clonotype appeared many times. The rearrangement links TRBV28 to TRBJ1-1, with D unclear. Germline V gene sequence: CDR1 MDHEN, CDR2 SYDVKM. The CDR3 runs 12 residues. The germline V and J ends were trimmed by 6 bases and 0 bases, with 5 bases remaining between them. The CDR3 here is CASSPLNTEAFF. The CDR3 DNA reads TGTGCCAGCAGCCCGCTGAACACTGAAGCTTTCTTT.

This chain connects TRBV5-8 to TRBJ1-2; 7 nucleotides match TRBD1. V shed 0 bases and J 4 bases; nucleotides not matched to a gene: 6. Germline V gene sequence: CDR1 SGHTS, CDR2 YDEGEE. This CDR3 is built from 15 residues. CDR3 bases: TGTGCCAGCAGCTTGGTAGACAGGGCATCCTATGGCTACACCTTC. Its translation: CASSLVDRASYGYTF.

This clonotype was observed a few times. The V call is TRBV7-9, the J call TRBJ1-2, with D unclear. Germline V lookup: CDR1 SEHNR, CDR2 FQNEAQ (reference sequence). The CDR3 is made up of 13 amino acids. The V end lost 6 bases, the J end lost 6 bases, and 14 bases lay between the germline ends. The CDR3 region has the DNA TGTGCCAGCAGTCAGGTGGGGAGCGATGGCTACACCTTC. It encodes CASSQVGSDGYTF.

This chain uses TRBV4-3 with TRBJ2-1, with TRBD1 as a possible D gene (6 bases). The CDR3 has 14 amino acids. V dropped 7 bases and J dropped 1 base, with 11 bases sitting between them. Germline V lookup: CDR1 LGHNA, CDR2 YSLEER. CDR3 sequence reads: CASKNRDSYNEQFF. In nucleotides, the CDR3 is TGCGCCAGCAAAAACAGGGATTCCTACAATGAGCAGTTCTTC.

J is TRBJ2-1 and V is TRBV29-1; 8 bases line up with TRBD1. Trimming cost V 6 bases and J 4 bases; bases outside gene matches: 11. The CDR3 has 15 residues. The germline V gene has CDR1 SQVTM and CDR2 ANQGSEA. CDR3 sequence (DNA): TGCAGCGTCCCCAGGGGGCAGAATAAGTACAATGAGCAGTTCTTC. Protein product: CSVPRGQNKYNEQFF.